This TCR beta chain was observed in a study of cytomegalovirus exposure and HLA in healthy donors. The PCR employed 60 Vbeta primers together with 13 Jbeta primers. Profiled with immunoSEQ multiplex PCR; TCRdb holds only in-frame clones, not every one. Of fewer than 250,000 clones in the sample, roughly four fifths were seen once. Sequences were obtained from PBMCs. This sequence originates from a woman under 40 in good health and CMV-seropositive.

DNA for the CDR3: TGTGCCACCCACAGAACGGAAGCTTTCTTT. Translated, it gives CATHRTEAFF. The V and J genes are TRBV2 and TRBJ1-1; D uncertain. The CDR3 contains 10 residues. Germline loops: CDR1 SNHLY, CDR2 FYNNEI. The germline V and J ends were trimmed by 10 bases and 8 bases, with 11 bases remaining between them.